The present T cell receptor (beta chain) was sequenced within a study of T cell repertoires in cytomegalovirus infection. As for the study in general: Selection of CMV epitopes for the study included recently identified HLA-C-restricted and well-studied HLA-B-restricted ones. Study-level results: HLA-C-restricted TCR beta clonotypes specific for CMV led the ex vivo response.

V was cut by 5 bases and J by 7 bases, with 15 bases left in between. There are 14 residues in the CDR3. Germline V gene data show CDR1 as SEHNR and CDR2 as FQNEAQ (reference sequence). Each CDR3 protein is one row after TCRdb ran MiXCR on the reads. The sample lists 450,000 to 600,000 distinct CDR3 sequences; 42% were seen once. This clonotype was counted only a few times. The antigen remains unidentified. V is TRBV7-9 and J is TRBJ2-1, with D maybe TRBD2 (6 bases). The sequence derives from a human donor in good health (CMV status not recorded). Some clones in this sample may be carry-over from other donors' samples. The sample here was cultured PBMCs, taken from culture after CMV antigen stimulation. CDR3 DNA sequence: TGTGCCAGCAGCCTGAGGACTGCGGGGAATGAGCAGTTCTTC. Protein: CASSLRTAGNEQFF.